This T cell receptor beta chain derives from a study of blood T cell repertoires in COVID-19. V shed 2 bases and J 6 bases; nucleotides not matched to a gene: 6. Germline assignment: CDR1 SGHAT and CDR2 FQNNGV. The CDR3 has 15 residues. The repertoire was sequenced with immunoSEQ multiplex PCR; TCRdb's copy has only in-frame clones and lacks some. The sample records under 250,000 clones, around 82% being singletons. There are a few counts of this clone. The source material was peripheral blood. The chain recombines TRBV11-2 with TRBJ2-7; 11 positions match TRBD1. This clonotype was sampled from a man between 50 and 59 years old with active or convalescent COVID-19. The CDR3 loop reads CASSLRTGGFVEQYF. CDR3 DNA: TGTGCCAGCAGCTTAAGGACAGGGGGCTTTGTCGAGCAGTACTTC. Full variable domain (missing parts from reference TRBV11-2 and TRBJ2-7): EAGVAQSPRYKIIEKRQSVAFWCNPISGHATLYWYQQILGQGPKLLIQFQNNGVVDDSQLPKDRFSAERLKGVDSTLKIQPAKLEDSAVYLCASSLRTGGFVEQYFGPGTRLTVT.